The 27 T cell receptor beta chains in this list originate from one sample, sequenced in a study of T-cell reconstitution after alpha-beta-depleted transplantation in children. Preparation of the TCRbeta library was carried out with unique molecular identifiers. TCRdb used MiXCR to reprocess the PCR reads, holding one entry per CDR3 protein. The table has approximately 1,000,000 distinct CDR3 sequences, 25% to 35% seen once. The sample here was PBMCs, mostly from graft donor cells, taken 360 days after TCRalphabeta/CD19-depleted stem cell transplant. These receptors were obtained from a boy younger than two who had a stem cell transplant for SCID, so the T cells may come from the graft donor.

The rearrangement links TRBV20-1 to TRBJ2-1; D is unclear. The CDR3 is made up of 15 amino acids. Germline values: CDR1 DFQATT, CDR2 SNEGSKA (reference sequence). V dropped 6 bases and J dropped 7 bases, with 22 bases sitting between them. CDR3 nucleotides: TGCAGTGCCCAGAAAAGATGGCAGACATTTAATGAGCAGTTCTTC. Its protein is CSAQKRWQTFNEQFF.

This clonotype was detected only a few times. This chain links TRBV10-3 with TRBJ2-2, with a possible D match to TRBD2 (6 bases). Germline V CDR1 and CDR2: ENHRY, SYGVKD. V lost 8 bases to trimming and J lost 2 bases, with 12 bases between them. This CDR3 contains 14 residues. The DNA of the CDR3 is TGTGCCATCCGGGGACTCGGAAACACCGGGGAGCTGTTTTTT. Encoded protein: CAIRGLGNTGELFF.

Concerning this clonotype itself: Compared with germline, one end of the junction differs, possibly owing to a read error. This CDR3 reads CASSPLPLETQYF. The CDR3 DNA reads as TGCGCCAGCAGCCCTCTCCCCTTAGAGACCCAGTACTTC. The V and J genes are TRBV18 and TRBJ2-5; no firm D call. The CDR3 has 13 residues. The germline CDR1 and CDR2 sequences are KGHSH and LQKENI.

The J gene is TRBJ2-6, the V gene TRBV15, with unresolved D. The V gene's germline CDR1 is LNHNV and CDR2 YYDKDF (reference sequence). This CDR3 comprises 19 residues. V was pared by 1 base and J by 0 bases, with 16 bases between. The DNA of the CDR3 is TGTGCCACCAGCAGAGGACTGTACCCCTTAAGCTCTGGGGCCAACGTCCTGACTTTC. It specifies CATSRGLYPLSSGANVLTF.

The CDR3: CASRAGVSRDEQYF. The CDR3 bases are TGTGCCAGCAGGGCCGGGGTGTCAAGGGACGAGCAGTACTTC. V and J are TRBV12-3 or TRBV12-4 and TRBJ2-7, with D possibly being TRBD2 (5 bases). V shed 6 bases and J shed 5 bases, with 17 bases lying between them. The CDR3 extends over 14 amino acids.

The V call is TRBV9, the J call TRBJ2-3; 11 bases are a match to TRBD2. CDR3 length: 17 amino acids. Germline V CDR1 and CDR2: SGDLS, YYNGEE. Trimming at V came to 2 bases and at J to 0 bases, leaving 5 bases not matched to a gene. CDR3 sequence (DNA): TGTGCCAGCAGCGTCGCGACTAGCGGGGATAGCACAGATACGCAGTATTTT. This encodes CASSVATSGDSTDTQYF.

There are a few counts of this clonotype. V is TRBV2 and J is TRBJ2-3, with 7 bases lining up with TRBD2. CDR1 is SNHLY, CDR2 FYNNEI, per germline. V trimming: 6 bases; J trimming: 0 bases; junction bases outside the gene matches: 15. There are 18 residues in the CDR3. In DNA form, the CDR3 reads TGTGCCAGCAGCACGTGGCGGGACTACCCCTCTAGCACAGATACGCAGTATTTT. Translation: CASSTWRDYPSSTDTQYF.

J is TRBJ2-3 and V is TRBV29-1; D is possibly TRBD2 (6 bases). This CDR3 spans 14 amino acids. V was cut by 7 bases and J by 2 bases, with 16 bases left in between. CDR1 is SQVTM and CDR2 is ANQGSEA in the germline V gene. This CDR3 is CSASRRGATDTQYF. The CDR3 region has the DNA TGCAGCGCTTCTCGGAGGGGAGCCACAGATACGCAGTATTTT.

This clonotype has more than one count but fewer than ten. This sequence may be a read error, since a much larger clone differs from it by one base. The J gene is TRBJ1-1, the V gene TRBV10-3; D possibly corresponds to TRBD1 (6 bases). Germline V gives CDR1 ENHRY, CDR2 SYGVKD. The V end lost 5 bases, the J end lost 1 base, and 8 bases lay between the germline ends. This CDR3 has 13 residues. In DNA form, the CDR3 reads TGTGCCATCAGTTTACAGGGGAACACTGAAGCTTTCTTT. Residues: CAISLQGNTEAFF.

The chain's CDR3 is CATSDPRRGGNEQFF. The CDR3 nucleotides are TGTGCCACCAGTGACCCCAGGCGGGGGGGCAATGAGCAGTTCTTC. The chain links TRBV24-1 to TRBJ2-1, with TRBD2 matching over 9 bases. In germline, CDR1 is KGHDR, CDR2 SFDVKD. Trimming cost V 4 bases and J 6 bases; bases outside gene matches: 6. CDR3 length equals 15 residues.

The chain employs TRBV9 and TRBJ2-3; TRBD1 matches at 7 bases. With 1 base clipped from V and 3 bases from J, the junction kept 2 bases outside the gene matches. From germline, CDR1 is SGDLS and CDR2 YYNGEE. This CDR3 has 14 residues. CDR3 nucleotide sequence: TGTGCCAGCAGCGTACGGGGACAGACAGATACGCAGTATTTT. Translation gives CASSVRGQTDTQYF.

This clonotype was seen a handful of times. In nucleotides, the CDR3 is TGTGCCAGCTCAGTCACAGAATTACCTAACTATGGCTACACCTTC. Translating it yields CASSVTELPNYGYTF. The J gene is TRBJ1-2, the V gene TRBV18, with D unclear. CDR1 KGHSH and CDR2 LQKENI come from the germline V gene. V shed 5 bases and J shed 0 bases, with 13 bases lying between them. The CDR3 has 15 amino acids.

The V call is TRBV12-3 or TRBV12-4, the J call TRBJ2-3; D call uncertain. This CDR3 contains 16 residues. V lost 1 base to trimming and J lost 2 bases, with 13 bases between them. The CDR3 nucleotides are TGTGCCAGCAGTTTAGTGGCCCGGTTGATCACAGATACGCAGTATTTT. Encoded protein: CASSLVARLITDTQYF.

This clonotype was observed a handful of times. The chain joins TRBV5-6 to TRBJ1-2; tentatively, D is TRBD1 (6 bases). CDR3 size: 15 residues. V was clipped by 5 bases and J by 0 bases, with 14 bases between them. Per germline, CDR1 SGHDT and CDR2 YYEEEE. CDR3: CASRLTGYTNYGYTF. The CDR3 DNA sequence: TGTGCCAGCAGGTTGACAGGTTATACTAACTATGGCTACACCTTC.

The V gene is TRBV12-3 or TRBV12-4, the J gene TRBJ2-2, with 9 nucleotides matching TRBD1. There are 16 residues in the CDR3. J lost 8 bases, V lost 3 bases, and 10 bases had no gene match. CDR3 residues: CASSFVLQGAAGELFF. The CDR3 DNA follows: TGTGCCAGCAGTTTTGTTCTACAGGGGGCAGCTGGGGAGCTGTTTTTT.

The rearrangement joins TRBV20-1 to TRBJ2-7, with TRBD2 as a possible D gene (6 bases). This CDR3 has 16 residues. The ends were cut back, 0 bases at V and 0 bases at J, with 15 bases in the middle. Germline V gene lookup returns CDR1 DFQATT and CDR2 SNEGSKA (reference sequence). CDR3: CSARDPLGGVSYEQYF. The CDR3 nucleotides read TGCAGTGCTAGAGATCCCCTCGGCGGGGTCTCCTACGAGCAGTACTTC.

The chain is built from TRBV12-5 and TRBJ1-6, with TRBD1 matching over 9 bases. This CDR3 contains 14 residues. Germline V CDR1 and CDR2: LGHNT, FRNRAP. With 3 bases clipped from V and 7 bases from J, the junction kept 1 base outside the gene matches. The CDR3 protein is CASGLQGANSPLHF. Here the CDR3 DNA reads TGTGCTAGTGGTTTACAGGGGGCAAATTCACCCCTCCACTTT. The variable domain in full, completed from reference TRBV12-5 and TRBJ1-6, reads DARVTQTPRHKVTEMGQEVTMRCQPILGHNTVFWYRQTMMQGLELLAYFRNRAPLDDSGMPKDRFSAEMPDATLATLKIQPSEPRDSAVYFCASGLQGANSPLHFGNGTRLTVT.

The V and J genes are TRBV4-1 and TRBJ2-7, with a tentative D call TRBD1 (6 bases). Trimming cost V 2 bases and J 7 bases, with 15 bases left between them. This CDR3 has 14 residues. Germline CDR1 reads MGHRA; CDR2 reads YSYEKL. The CDR3 spells CASSQPNRAWEQYF. DNA for the CDR3: TGCGCCAGCAGCCAACCTAACAGGGCTTGGGAGCAGTACTTC.

The chain recombines TRBV28 with TRBJ2-3, with TRBD1 matching over 10 bases. The V gene's germline CDR1 is MDHEN and CDR2 SYDVKM. The CDR3 consists of 17 residues. Trimming removed 5 bases from V and 1 base from J; junction bases left unmatched: 9. The CDR3: CASSELSTGGGTDTQYF. CDR3 nucleotides: TGTGCCAGCAGTGAGCTCTCGACAGGGGGCGGCACAGATACGCAGTATTTT.

This clonotype appeared a few times. The gene calls are TRBV20-1 and TRBJ2-7, with TRBD1 as a possible D gene (5 bases). Germline V gene sequence: CDR1 DFQATT, CDR2 SNEGSKA (reference sequence). The CDR3 totals 14 residues. V was shortened by 2 bases and J by 4 bases, with 15 bases between the two germline ends. Written as DNA, the CDR3 is TGCAGTGCTAGAATCGCAGGGTCAGGTTACGAGCAGTACTTC. It codes for CSARIAGSGYEQYF.

This chain connects TRBV5-6 to TRBJ2-5; 7 positions match TRBD2. Germline CDR1 reads SGHDT; CDR2 reads YYEEEE. J was trimmed by 7 bases and V by 5 bases; bases with no gene match: 8. The CDR3 has 13 residues. CDR3 in amino acids: CASRREVGRTQYF. In nucleotides, the CDR3 is TGTGCCAGCAGACGGGAGGTGGGAAGGACCCAGTACTTC.

In DNA, the CDR3 is TGTGCCAGCAGCACACAAGCTGAAGCTTTCTTT. Translation: CASSTQAEAFF. The chain is built from TRBV11-2 and TRBJ1-1; D is ambiguous. CDR3 length equals 11 residues. Germline values: CDR1 SGHAT, CDR2 FQNNGV. V was clipped by 5 bases and J by 6 bases, with 7 bases between them.

This clonotype occurred a few times. This chain joins TRBV18 and TRBJ2-1; D is ambiguous. V was pared by 0 bases and J by 0 bases, with 6 bases between. There are 15 residues in the CDR3. Germline V gene lookup returns CDR1 KGHSH and CDR2 LQKENI. The CDR3 DNA reads as TGTGCCAGCTCACCACCCGGGCACTCCTACAATGAGCAGTTCTTC. Protein: CASSPPGHSYNEQFF. Drawing the rest from reference TRBV18 and TRBJ2-1, the complete variable domain is NAGVMQNPRHLVRRRGQEARLRCSPMKGHSHVYWYRQLPEEGLKFMVYLQKENIIDESGMPKERFSAEFPKEGPSILRIQQVVRGDSAAYFCASSPPGHSYNEQFFGPGTRLTVL.

This clonotype was seen repeatedly, ten times or more. The chain combines TRBV7-9 with TRBJ2-1; D may be TRBD2 (5 bases). The V end was cut by 2 bases, the J end by 9 bases, with 11 bases between. The CDR3 consists of 13 residues. CDR1 is SEHNR, CDR2 FQNEAQ, per germline (reference sequence). This CDR3 is CASSLQLAGEQFF. In DNA form, the CDR3 reads TGTGCCAGCAGCTTACAGCTAGCCGGTGAGCAGTTCTTC.

This clonotype was recorded a few times. V is TRBV28 and J is TRBJ2-7, with 8 positions matching TRBD1. This CDR3 region has 12 residues. Germline V gene lookup returns CDR1 MDHEN and CDR2 SYDVKM. The J segment lost 5 bases and the V segment lost 4 bases, leaving 1 base of the junction unmatched. As DNA, the CDR3 is TGTGCCAGCAGTTCACAGGGGGACGAGCAGTACTTC. Translating gives CASSSQGDEQYF. Combining the CDR3 with reference TRBV28 and TRBJ2-7 gives the whole variable domain DVKVTQSSRYLVKRTGEKVFLECVQDMDHENMFWYRQDPGLGLRLIYFSYDVKMKEKGDIPEGYSVSREKKERFSLILESASTNQTSMYLCASSSQGDEQYFGPGTRLTVT.

There are many counts of this clonotype. The V and J genes are TRBV18 and TRBJ2-7; TRBD2 is a possible D gene (5 bases). The CDR3 covers 14 residues. Trimming removed 2 bases at V and 7 bases at J, with 15 bases between. Germline lookup yields CDR1 KGHSH and CDR2 LQKENI. The CDR3 protein is CASSPTALAGEQYF. CDR3 in DNA: TGTGCCAGCTCACCAACAGCCCTGGCGGGTGAGCAGTACTTC.

This clonotype showed up many times. This rearrangement joins TRBV6-1 to TRBJ2-2; 7 bases agree with TRBD1. The CDR3 loop spans 14 amino acids. Germline V gene sequence: CDR1 MNHNS, CDR2 SASEGT. The trim removed 5 bases at V and 3 bases at J, leaving 3 bases unmatched. The CDR3 sequence is CASSRQGYTGELFF. The CDR3 region has the DNA TGTGCCAGCAGTCGACAGGGATACACCGGGGAGCTGTTTTTT.